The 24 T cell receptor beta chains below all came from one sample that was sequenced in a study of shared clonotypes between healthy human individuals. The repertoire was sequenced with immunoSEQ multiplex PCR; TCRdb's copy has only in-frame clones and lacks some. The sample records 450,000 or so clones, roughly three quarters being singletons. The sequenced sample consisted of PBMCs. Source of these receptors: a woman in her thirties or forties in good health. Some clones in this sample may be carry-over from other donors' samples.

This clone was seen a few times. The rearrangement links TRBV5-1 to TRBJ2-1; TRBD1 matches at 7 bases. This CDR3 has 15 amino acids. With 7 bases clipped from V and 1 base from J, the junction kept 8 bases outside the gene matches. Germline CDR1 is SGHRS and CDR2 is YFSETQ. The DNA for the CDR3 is TGCGCCAGCTACCTTGGGGACAGATCCTACAATGAGCAGTTCTTC. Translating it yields CASYLGDRSYNEQFF.

In DNA form, the CDR3 reads TGTGCCTGGAGTGTAACTACTAACTATGGCTACACCTTC. This sequence encodes CAWSVTTNYGYTF. The chain employs TRBV30 and TRBJ1-2; D not certain. The V and J ends lost 0 bases and 0 bases respectively, with 5 bases between them. This CDR3 has 13 amino acids. In germline, CDR1 is GTSNPN, CDR2 SVGIG (reference sequence).

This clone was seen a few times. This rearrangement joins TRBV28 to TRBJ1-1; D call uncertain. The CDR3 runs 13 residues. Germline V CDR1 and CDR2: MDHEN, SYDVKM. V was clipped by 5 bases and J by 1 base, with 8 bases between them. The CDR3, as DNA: TGTGCCAGCAGTGGTTACGGGAACACTGAAGCTTTCTTT. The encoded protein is CASSGYGNTEAFF.

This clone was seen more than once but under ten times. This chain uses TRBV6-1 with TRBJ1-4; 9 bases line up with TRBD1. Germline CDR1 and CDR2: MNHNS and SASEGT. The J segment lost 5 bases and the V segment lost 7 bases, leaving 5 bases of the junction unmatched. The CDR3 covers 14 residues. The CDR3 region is CASTPDRGNEKLFF. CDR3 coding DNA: TGTGCCAGCACCCCCGACAGGGGGAATGAAAAACTGTTTTTT.

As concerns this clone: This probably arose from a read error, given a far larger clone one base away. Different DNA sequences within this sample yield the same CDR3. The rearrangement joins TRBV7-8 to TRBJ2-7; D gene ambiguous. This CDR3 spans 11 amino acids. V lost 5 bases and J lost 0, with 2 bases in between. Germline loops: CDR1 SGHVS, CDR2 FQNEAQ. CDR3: CASSPSYEQYF. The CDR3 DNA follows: TGTGCCAGCAGCCCCTCCTACGAGCAGTACTTC. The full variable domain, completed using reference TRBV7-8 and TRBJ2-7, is GAGVSQSPRYKVAKRGQDVALRCDPISGHVSLFWYQQALGQGPEFLTYFQNEAQLDKSGLPSDRFFAERPEGSVSTLKIQRTQQEDSAVYLCASSPSYEQYFGPGTRLTVT.

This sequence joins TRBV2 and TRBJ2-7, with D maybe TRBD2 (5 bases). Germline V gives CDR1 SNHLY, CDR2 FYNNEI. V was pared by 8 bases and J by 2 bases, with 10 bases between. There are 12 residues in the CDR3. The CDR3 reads CASSSGAYEQYF. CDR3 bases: TGTGCCAGCTCGAGCGGCGCCTACGAGCAGTACTTC.

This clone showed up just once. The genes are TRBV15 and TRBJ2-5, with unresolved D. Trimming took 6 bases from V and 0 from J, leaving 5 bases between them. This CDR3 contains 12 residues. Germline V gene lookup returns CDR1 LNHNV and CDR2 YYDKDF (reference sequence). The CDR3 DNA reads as TGTGCCACCAGGCTCAACCAAGAGACCCAGTACTTC. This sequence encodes CATRLNQETQYF. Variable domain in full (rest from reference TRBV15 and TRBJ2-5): DAMVIQNPRYQVTQFGKPVTLSCSQTLNHNVMYWYQQKSSQAPKLLFHYYDKDFNNEADTPDNFQSRRPNTSFCFLDIRSPGLGDTAMYLCATRLNQETQYFGPGTRLLVL.

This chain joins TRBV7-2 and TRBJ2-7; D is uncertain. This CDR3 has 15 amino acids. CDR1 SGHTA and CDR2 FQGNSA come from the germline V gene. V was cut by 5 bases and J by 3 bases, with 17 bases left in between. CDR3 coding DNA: TGTGCCAGCAGCCCCCAAACCTCGGCAGGCTACGAGCAGTACTTC. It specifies CASSPQTSAGYEQYF.

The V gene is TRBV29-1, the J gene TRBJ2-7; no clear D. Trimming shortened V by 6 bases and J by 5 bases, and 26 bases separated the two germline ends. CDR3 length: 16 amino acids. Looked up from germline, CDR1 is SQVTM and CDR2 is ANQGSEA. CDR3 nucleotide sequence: TGCAGCGTCCGAGACGGAATGCGACCCCAAGACAACGAGCAGTACTTC. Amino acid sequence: CSVRDGMRPQDNEQYF.

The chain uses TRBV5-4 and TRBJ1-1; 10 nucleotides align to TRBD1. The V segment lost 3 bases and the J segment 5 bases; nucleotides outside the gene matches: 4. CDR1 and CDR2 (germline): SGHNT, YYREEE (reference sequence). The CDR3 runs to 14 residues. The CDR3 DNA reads TGTGCCAGCAGCTCATGGGACAGGGGAACTGAAGCTTTCTTT. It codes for CASSSWDRGTEAFF.

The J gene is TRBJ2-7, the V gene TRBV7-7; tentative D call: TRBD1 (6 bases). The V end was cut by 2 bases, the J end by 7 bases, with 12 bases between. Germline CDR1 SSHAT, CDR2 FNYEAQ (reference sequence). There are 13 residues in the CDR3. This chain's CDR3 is CASSLLGAGEQYF. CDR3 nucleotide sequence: TGTGCCAGCAGCTTATTGGGGGCTGGGGAGCAGTACTTC.

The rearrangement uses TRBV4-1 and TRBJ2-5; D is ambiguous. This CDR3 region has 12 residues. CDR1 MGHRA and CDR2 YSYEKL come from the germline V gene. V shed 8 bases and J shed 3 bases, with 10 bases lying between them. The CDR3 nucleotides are TGCGCCAGCGACGGCACTGAAGAGACCCAGTACTTC. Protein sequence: CASDGTEETQYF.

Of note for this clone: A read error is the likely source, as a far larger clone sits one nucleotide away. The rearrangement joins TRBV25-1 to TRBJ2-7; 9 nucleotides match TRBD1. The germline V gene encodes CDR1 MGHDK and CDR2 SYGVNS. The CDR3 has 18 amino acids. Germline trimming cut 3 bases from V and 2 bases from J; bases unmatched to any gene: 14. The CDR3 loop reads CASSDLPPGQGSPYEQYF. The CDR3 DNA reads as TGTGCCAGCAGTGACCTGCCCCCGGGACAGGGTTCGCCCTACGAGCAGTACTTC.

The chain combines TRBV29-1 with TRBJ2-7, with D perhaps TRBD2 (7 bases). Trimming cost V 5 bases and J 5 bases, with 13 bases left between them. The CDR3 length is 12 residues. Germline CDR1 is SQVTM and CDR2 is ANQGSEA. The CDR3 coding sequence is TGCAGCGTTAGTTGGGGGGGCGACGAGCAGTACTTC. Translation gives CSVSWGGDEQYF.

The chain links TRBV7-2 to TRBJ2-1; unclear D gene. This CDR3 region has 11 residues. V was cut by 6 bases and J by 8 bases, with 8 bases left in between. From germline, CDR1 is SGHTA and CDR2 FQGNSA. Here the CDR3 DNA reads TGTGCCAGCAGATCACGGTATGAGCAGTTCTTC. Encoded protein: CASRSRYEQFF.

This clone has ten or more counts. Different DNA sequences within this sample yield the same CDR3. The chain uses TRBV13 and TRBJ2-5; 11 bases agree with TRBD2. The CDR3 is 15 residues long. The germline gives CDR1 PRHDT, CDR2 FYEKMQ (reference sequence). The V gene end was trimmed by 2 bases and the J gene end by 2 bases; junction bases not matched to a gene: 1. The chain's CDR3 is CASSLRLAGQETQYF. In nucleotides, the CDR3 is TGTGCCAGCAGCTTAAGACTAGCGGGGCAAGAGACCCAGTACTTC.

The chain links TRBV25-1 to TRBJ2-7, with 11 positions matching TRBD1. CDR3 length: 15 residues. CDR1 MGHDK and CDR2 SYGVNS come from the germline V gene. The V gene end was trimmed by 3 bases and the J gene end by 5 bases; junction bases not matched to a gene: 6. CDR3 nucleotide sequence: TGTGCCAGCAGTGAGTGGACAGGGGGCCAAAACGAGCAGTACTTC. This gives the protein CASSEWTGGQNEQYF.

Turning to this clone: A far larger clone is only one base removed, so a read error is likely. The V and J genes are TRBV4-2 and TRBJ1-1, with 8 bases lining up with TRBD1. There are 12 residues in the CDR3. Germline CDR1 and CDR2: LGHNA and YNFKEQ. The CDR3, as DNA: TGTGCCAGCGGCCAACGACAGGGGCAAGCTTTCTTT. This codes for CASGQRQGQAFF.

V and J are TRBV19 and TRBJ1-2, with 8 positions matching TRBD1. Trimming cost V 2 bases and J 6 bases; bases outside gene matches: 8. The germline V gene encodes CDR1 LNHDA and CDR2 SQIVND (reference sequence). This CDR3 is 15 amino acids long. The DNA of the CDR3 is TGTGCCAGTAGTATAAGGGCAGGGGGCGCCGATGGCTACACCTTC. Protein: CASSIRAGGADGYTF.

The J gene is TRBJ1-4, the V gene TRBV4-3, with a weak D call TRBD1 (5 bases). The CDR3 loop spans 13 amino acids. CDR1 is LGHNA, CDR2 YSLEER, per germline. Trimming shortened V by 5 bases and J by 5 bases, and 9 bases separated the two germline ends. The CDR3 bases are TGCGCCAGCAGCGCCCGACAGAATGAAAAACTGTTTTTT. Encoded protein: CASSARQNEKLFF.

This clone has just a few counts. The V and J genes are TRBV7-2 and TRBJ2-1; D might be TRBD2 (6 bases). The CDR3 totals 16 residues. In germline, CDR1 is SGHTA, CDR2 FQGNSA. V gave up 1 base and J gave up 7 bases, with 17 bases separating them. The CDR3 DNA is TGTGCCAGCAGCTTAGAGGGGCTTAGCGGAAGAAATGAGCAGTTCTTC. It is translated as CASSLEGLSGRNEQFF.

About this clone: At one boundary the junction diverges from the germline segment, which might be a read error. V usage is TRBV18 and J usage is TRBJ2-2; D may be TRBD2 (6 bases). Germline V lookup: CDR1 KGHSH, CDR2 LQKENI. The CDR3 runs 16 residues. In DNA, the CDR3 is TGTGCCAGCTCACCACCGGCAGCGGAAAACACCGGGGGGCTGTTTTTT. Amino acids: CASSPPAAENTGGLFF.

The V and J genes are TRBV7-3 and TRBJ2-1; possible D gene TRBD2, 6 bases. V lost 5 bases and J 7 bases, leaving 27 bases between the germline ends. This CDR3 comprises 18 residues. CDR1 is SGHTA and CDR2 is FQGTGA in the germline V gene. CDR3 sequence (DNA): TGTGCCAGCAGCCTAAATGGGCGGGACCCCGTCGGATCAAATGAGCAGTTCTTC. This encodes CASSLNGRDPVGSNEQFF.

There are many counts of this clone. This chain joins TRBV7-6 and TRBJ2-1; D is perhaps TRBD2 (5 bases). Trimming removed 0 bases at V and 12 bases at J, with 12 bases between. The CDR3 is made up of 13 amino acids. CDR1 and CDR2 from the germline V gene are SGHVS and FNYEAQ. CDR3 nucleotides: TGTGCCAGCAGCTTAGCGGAGGAATTGGGGCAGTTCTTC. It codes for CASSLAEELGQFF. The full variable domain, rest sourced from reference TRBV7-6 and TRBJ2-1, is GAGVSQSPRYKVTKRGQDVALRCDPISGHVSLYWYRQALGQGPEFLTYFNYEAQQDKSGLPNDRFSAERPEGSISTLTIQRTEQRDSAMYRCASSLAEELGQFFGPGTRLTVL.